Listed below are T cell receptor beta chains from one sample, sequenced in a study of blood T cell repertoires in COVID-19. Sequencing used immunoSEQ multiplex PCR; TCRdb keeps in-frame clones, though not all of them. The table has 200,000 to 250,000 clones, 80% seen once. The sequenced sample consisted of peripheral blood. The source of these receptors is a human donor in a cohort sampled during active COVID-19. CDR3s include the opening cysteine and the closing phenylalanine or tryptophan. A D gene is named only where the DNA matches it firmly. Expanded clones get a size class; other rows say once, few or many, or leave the size out.

size,V,J,D,CDR3,DNA
-,TRBV3-1/TRBV3-2,TRBJ1-5,TRBD1,CASSQPGTAPNQPQHF,TGTGCCAGCAGCCAACCCGGGACAGCGCCTAATCAGCCCCAGCATTTT
-,TRBV15,TRBJ2-1,-,CATSRDLGRTGRFF,TGTGCCACCAGCAGAGACTTGGGCAGAACGGGAAGGTTCTTC
-,TRBV20-1,TRBJ1-6,-,CSAPGALHF,TGCAGTGCCCCGGGGGCCCTCCACTTT
few,TRBV28,TRBJ1-6,-,CASSRSDTSSYNSPLHF,TGTGCCAGCAGCCGCTCGGACACCAGCTCCTATAATTCACCCCTCCACTTT
-,TRBV29-1,TRBJ2-1,TRBD1,CSANRGAGEQFF,TGCAGCGCAAACAGGGGGGCCGGGGAGCAGTTCTTC
-,TRBV6-2/TRBV6-3,TRBJ2-7,-,CASSEDYGEQYF,TGTGCCAGCAGCGAGGACTACGGCGAGCAGTACTTC
once,TRBV3-1/TRBV3-2,TRBJ1-1,-,CASSPLGVAAFF,TGTGCCAGCAGCCCCCTTGGTGTGGCAGCTTTCTTT
-,TRBV28,TRBJ2-7,-,CASSLLYYEQYF,TGTGCCAGCAGTTTGTTATACTACGAGCAGTACTTC
many,TRBV2,TRBJ2-7,TRBD2,CASSELGLAGGYEQYF,TGTGCCAGCAGTGAACTGGGGCTAGCGGGAGGGTATGAGCAGTACTTC
-,TRBV6-2/TRBV6-3,TRBJ1-1,TRBD1,CASSYRPLGQGGFF,TGTGCCAGCAGTTACCGACCCCTCGGACAGGGAGGTTTCTTT
-,TRBV15,TRBJ1-2,TRBD1,CATSSRTGANYGYTF,TGTGCCACCAGCTCAAGGACAGGAGCTAACTATGGCTACACCTTC
-,TRBV28,TRBJ2-3,TRBD2,CASSPLSGGSTDTQYF,TGTGCCAGCAGTCCCCTCAGCGGGGGTAGCACAGATACGCAGTATTTT
-,TRBV28,TRBJ1-2,-,CASSWGGAYGYTF,TGTGCCAGCAGTTGGGGGGGGGCCTATGGCTACACCTTC
once,TRBV3-1/TRBV3-2,TRBJ2-3,TRBD2,CASSPLAGKQYF,TGTGCCAGCAGCCCGCTAGCGGGGAAGCAGTATTTT
-,TRBV11-3,TRBJ2-3,TRBD2,CASSPEPGGRTQYF,TGTGCCAGCAGCCCAGAGCCGGGGGGGAGGACGCAGTATTTT
-,TRBV6-4,TRBJ1-5,-,CASKEQNSNQPQHF,TGTGCCAGCAAGGAACAGAATAGCAATCAGCCCCAGCATTTT
-,TRBV9,TRBJ2-7,-,CASSVAGDPYEQYF,TGTGCCAGCAGCGTAGCAGGGGACCCCTACGAGCAGTACTTC
-,TRBV11-3,TRBJ2-7,-,CASSLAFGGNYEQYF,TGTGCCAGCAGCTTAGCCTTCGGCGGCAACTACGAGCAGTACTTC
-,TRBV7-2,TRBJ2-3,TRBD2,CASSIRLAGPTDTQYF,TGTGCCAGCAGCATCAGACTAGCGGGACCCACAGATACGCAGTATTTT
-,TRBV27,TRBJ1-5,-,CASSLSPGPYSNQPQHF,TGTGCCAGCAGTTTATCGCCAGGCCCTTATAGCAATCAGCCCCAGCATTTT
-,TRBV3-1/TRBV3-2,TRBJ2-1,-,CASSQDINSAAYNEQFF,TGTGCCAGCAGCCAAGATATTAATAGCGCCGCCTACAATGAGCAGTTCTTC
-,TRBV5-7,TRBJ2-3,TRBD1,CASSEQTGVGTDTQYF,TGTGCCAGCAGCGAACAGACAGGGGTGGGTACAGATACGCAGTATTTT
-,TRBV19,TRBJ2-1,-,CASSIWGYRVYNEQFF,TGTGCCAGTAGTATATGGGGCTACAGGGTTTACAATGAGCAGTTCTTC
-,TRBV6-5,TRBJ2-7,TRBD1,CASTRTGDEQYF,TGTGCCAGCACTCGGACAGGGGACGAGCAGTACTTC
-,TRBV20-1,TRBJ1-2,-,CSNEGNGYTF,TGCAGTAACGAGGGTAATGGCTACACCTTC
-,TRBV28,TRBJ1-2,-,CASTGGPRRGASGGYTF,TGTGCCAGCACCGGGGGGCCCCGTAGGGGGGCATCGGGAGGCTACACCTTC
-,TRBV6-5,TRBJ1-1,-,CASSQSGNTEAFF,TGTGCCAGCAGTCAGTCAGGGAACACTGAAGCTTTCTTT